This is a list of T cell receptor beta chains from one sample in a study of shared T cell receptors in the human thymus. Sequencing was performed with immunoSEQ multiplex PCR; in TCRdb, only in-frame clones are kept and a portion is missing. The sample shows about 710,000 clones, around 87% of them seen only once. The sample also formed part of further work on human thymus T cells.

The sequencing sample was made of thymocytes. The source of these receptors is a boy younger than two with a congenital heart defect. CDR3s include the opening cysteine and the closing phenylalanine or tryptophan. D genes are given only for firm matches. Not every row has a clone size; where given, it reads once, few, many or a size class.

TRBJ2-7 NA TRBV19 TRBD1 TGTGCCAGTAGTATGTGGGACAGGGTATACGAGCAGTACTTC CASSMWDRVYEQYF
TRBJ2-1 NA TRBV11-1 TRBD2 TGTGCCAGCACTCGACTAGCGAATGAGCAGTTCTTC CASTRLANEQFF
TRBJ1-5 NA TRBV27 TRBD1 TGTGCCAGCACACCGGGACAGGGGCATAGCAATCAGCCCCAGCATTTT CASTPGQGHSNQPQHF
TRBJ2-7 NA TRBV7-9 NA TGTGCCAGCAGCTTAGCAATTAGCTCCTACGAGCAGTACTTC CASSLAISSYEQYF
TRBJ1-2 NA TRBV5-1 NA TGCGCCAGCAGCTACGGATTATTACAGGGAGCGGATGGCTACACCTTC CASSYGLLQGADGYTF
TRBJ2-7 NA TRBV28 NA TGTGCCAGCAGTTTAGAGGCCCTGAGGTCTTCAGACCAACACTACGAGCAGTACTTC CASSLEALRSSDQHYEQYF
TRBJ2-7 NA TRBV4-3 NA TGCGCCAGCAGCCAAGAGTGGGGGCCTAGCGGCTACGAGCAGTACTTC CASSQEWGPSGYEQYF
TRBJ2-1 NA TRBV7-3 NA TGTGCCAGCAGCTTCGGGGTGTTCCACAATGAGCAGTTCTTC CASSFGVFHNEQFF
TRBJ2-1 NA TRBV5-8 TRBD2 TGTGCCAGCAGCTTCAAGTCTAGCGGGGCGTACAATGAGCAGTTCTTC CASSFKSSGAYNEQFF
TRBJ2-1 NA TRBV6-5 TRBD2 TGTGCCAGCAGAAAAGTAGCGGGAGCCAATGAGCAGTTCTTC CASRKVAGANEQFF
TRBJ2-1 NA TRBV4-3 TRBD2 TGCGCCAGCAGCCAAGATCAGCGGGGGAGCTCCTACAATGAGCAGTTCTTC CASSQDQRGSSYNEQFF
TRBJ2-3 NA TRBV5-1 NA TGCGCCAGCAGCTTAACAGTCACTAGTAGCACAGATACGCAGTATTTT CASSLTVTSSTDTQYF
TRBJ1-1 once TRBV18 NA TGTGCCAGCTCATCGGACATAATGAACACTGAAGCTTTCTTT CASSSDIMNTEAFF
TRBJ2-4 NA TRBV18 NA TGTGCCAGCTCACCACGGGGGCAGGGATTGGTCAAAAACATTCAGTACTTC CASSPRGQGLVKNIQYF
TRBJ2-1 NA TRBV28 TRBD2 TGTGCCAGCAGTTCTAGCGGGAGCTCCTACAATGAGCAGTTCTTC CASSSSGSSYNEQFF
TRBJ1-2 NA TRBV7-9 NA TGTGCCAGCAGCTTACCCACACACAGGTCCGCACCCTATGGCTACACCTTC CASSLPTHRSAPYGYTF
TRBJ2-7 NA TRBV29-1 NA TGCAGCGTGCCGGACAGTGGAAAAGGGGACGAGCAGTACTTC CSVPDSGKGDEQYF
TRBJ1-2 NA TRBV6-1 NA TGTGCCAGCGGACAGCCCTATGGCTACACCTTC CASGQPYGYTF
TRBJ1-5 NA TRBV7-2 NA TGTGCCAGCAGCTTAGAGGAGTTCAATCAGCCCCAGCATTTT CASSLEEFNQPQHF
TRBJ2-7 NA TRBV11-2 TRBD2 TGTGCCAGCAGCTTGGGGACTAGCGGGAGTGTAGTGAACGAGCAGTACTTC CASSLGTSGSVVNEQYF
TRBJ2-7 NA TRBV7-2 TRBD2 TGTGCCAGCAGCCGCAAGTTCGGACTAGCGGGGGGGCCTTCCTACGAGCAGTACTTC CASSRKFGLAGGPSYEQYF
TRBJ1-6 NA TRBV19 NA TGTGCCAGTGCCAACCAGGGCCTAAATTCCCCCCTCCACTTT CASANQGLNSPLHF
TRBJ1-2 NA TRBV29-1 TRBD1 TGCAGCGTTGAAGGATTAGGACAGGGGGACTATGGCTACACCTTC CSVEGLGQGDYGYTF
TRBJ1-1 NA TRBV6-7 NA TGTGCCAGCAGCCAATGGAGGGAGGGCGAGAACACTGAAGCTTTCTTT CASSQWREGENTEAFF
TRBJ1-4 NA TRBV6-5 NA TGTGCCAGCAGTTCAGGGGCTCATGAAAAACTGTTTTTT CASSSGAHEKLFF
TRBJ2-7 few TRBV19 NA TGTGCCAGTAGTATAGCGGCCAGGGGCATCTACGAGCAGTACTTC CASSIAARGIYEQYF
TRBJ1-5 NA TRBV7-8 NA TGTGCCAGCAGCTTAGGCAGGGTCCAGAATCAGCCCCAGCATTTT CASSLGRVQNQPQHF
TRBJ2-2 few TRBV2 TRBD2 TGTGCCAGCAGAGTAGCGGGAGGAGACGGGGAGCTGTTTTTT CASRVAGGDGELFF
TRBJ2-1 NA TRBV13 TRBD1 TGTGCCAGCAGCTTCCGGGGGACAGGGAGCCCACCAGAGCAGTTCTTC CASSFRGTGSPPEQFF
TRBJ1-1 NA TRBV15 TRBD1 TGTGCCACCAGACCTCGACAGGGGGCTCACACTGAAGCTTTCTTT CATRPRQGAHTEAFF
TRBJ2-7 few TRBV5-6 TRBD1 TGTGCCAGCAGCTCAGGGACAGGCGTACGCTCCGAGCAGTACTTC CASSSGTGVRSEQYF
TRBJ2-1 NA TRBV27 TRBD2 TGTGCCAGCAGTTTCATAGCGGGAGCCTGGTTTCGGTTCGAGCAGTTCTTC CASSFIAGAWFRFEQFF
TRBJ1-5 NA TRBV28 TRBD1 TGTGCCAGCAGACAGGGGGCAAATCAGCCCCAGCATTTT CASRQGANQPQHF
TRBJ1-1 NA TRBV15 NA TGTGCCACCAGCAGAGATGGGAGGATGAACACGAACACTGAAGCTTTCTTT CATSRDGRMNTNTEAFF
TRBJ2-1 NA TRBV2 TRBD1 TGTGCCAGCAGTGTTCCGGGACAGGGGGCGGATCGTGAGCAGTTCTTC CASSVPGQGADREQFF
TRBJ2-5 once TRBV7-6 TRBD2 TGTGCCAGCAGCTTAGTTCCCCTGGCGGGGGGCAGAGAGACCCAGTACTTC CASSLVPLAGGRETQYF
TRBJ2-4 NA TRBV30 NA TGTGCCTGGAGTAGTAGAGGGGGTCGAGCCAAAAACATTCAGTACTTC CAWSSRGGRAKNIQYF
TRBJ2-3 NA TRBV19 TRBD2 TGTGCCAGTAGTCCCCGGGAGGGGTACACAGATACGCAGTATTTT CASSPREGYTDTQYF
TRBJ2-5 NA TRBV28 TRBD2 TGTGCCAGCAGTTCAAGCGGGAGGCTGGAAGGGACCCAGTACTTC CASSSSGRLEGTQYF
TRBJ2-1 NA TRBV2 NA TGTGCCAGCAGTGTTCGAAGCACGCGGTCCTACAATGAGCAGTTCTTC CASSVRSTRSYNEQFF
TRBJ1-6 NA TRBV30 NA TGTGCCTGGCGACAACGGCAAAATTCACCCCTCCACTTT CAWRQRQNSPLHF